The 21 T cell receptor beta chains in this list originate from one sample, sequenced in a study of T cell changes during pregnancy in multiple sclerosis. Measured with immunoSEQ multiplex PCR; TCRdb has only the in-frame clones, and not every one. The sample yields under 65,000 clones, over 90% seen once. The source material was CD4+ T cells from peripheral blood mononuclear cells, sampled after pregnancy. The source is a female donor in good health, enrolled as a control in a pregnancy study.

The rearrangement joins TRBV27 to TRBJ2-2; D not resolved. CDR1 is MNHEY, CDR2 SMNVEV, per germline (reference sequence). V lost 5 bases, J lost 2 bases, and 6 bases lay in between. This CDR3 comprises 13 residues. The CDR3 sequence is CASSPKNTGELFF. CDR3 DNA sequence: TGTGCCAGCAGTCCAAAAAACACCGGGGAGCTGTTTTTT.

The genes are TRBV5-1 and TRBJ2-7; TRBD1 is a possible D gene (5 bases). The V end lost 4 bases, the J end lost 2 bases, and 13 bases lay between the germline ends. The V gene's germline CDR1 is SGHRS and CDR2 YFSETQ. The CDR3 is 14 amino acids. CDR3 sequence (DNA): TGCGCCAGCAGCACCGACAGCGTCGCCTACGAGCAGTACTTC. Translated: CASSTDSVAYEQYF.

The chain combines TRBV4-1 with TRBJ1-2, with 8 bases matching TRBD1. After removal of 4 bases from V and 7 bases from J, the junction contained 11 bases not matched to a gene. Germline lookup yields CDR1 MGHRA and CDR2 YSYEKL. The CDR3 spans 15 residues. The CDR3 is CASSRGSGGDGGYTF. The CDR3 coding sequence is TGCGCCAGCAGCCGAGGCTCAGGGGGCGACGGTGGCTACACCTTC.

V usage is TRBV19 and J usage is TRBJ2-1; a weak D match, TRBD1 (5 bases). Trimming took off 6 bases at V and 12 bases at J, with 21 bases between the two ends. Germline V gives CDR1 LNHDA, CDR2 SQIVND (reference sequence). This CDR3 region has 14 residues. CDR3: CASSQFSGSSGQFF. CDR3 nucleotide sequence: TGTGCCAGTAGCCAATTCTCAGGGTCCTCGGGGCAGTTCTTC.

This chain uses TRBV19 with TRBJ2-7, with 8 bases fitting TRBD2. CDR1 and CDR2 from the germline V gene are LNHDA and SQIVND (reference sequence). The CDR3 covers 16 residues. Germline trimming cut 5 bases from V and 4 bases from J; bases unmatched to any gene: 13. The CDR3 reads CASSPPLTGGPYEQYF. CDR3 in DNA: TGTGCCAGTAGTCCGCCCCTGACGGGAGGGCCGTACGAGCAGTACTTC.

The V call is TRBV7-9, the J call TRBJ2-2; TRBD1 aligns across 8 bases. The germline gives CDR1 SEHNR, CDR2 FQNEAQ (reference sequence). This CDR3 has 16 amino acids. Unmatched junction bases numbered 9, after V lost 6 bases and J lost 3 bases. As DNA, the CDR3 is TGTGCCAGCAGATCCCCCTACAGGGGGGACACCGGGGAGCTGTTTTTT. This sequence encodes CASRSPYRGDTGELFF.

The CDR3 DNA reads as TGTGCCAGCAGCCTCGGGACAGGGTCCTATGGCTACACCTTC. It specifies CASSLGTGSYGYTF. The gene calls are TRBV14 and TRBJ1-2; 9 nucleotides align to TRBD1. In germline, CDR1 is SGHDN, CDR2 FVKESK. V was pared by 4 bases and J by 4 bases, with 4 bases of the junction left unmatched. The CDR3 length is 14 residues.

The chain couples TRBV5-6 to TRBJ2-3, with a tentative D call TRBD2 (5 bases). Trimming shortened V by 4 bases and J by 4 bases, and 13 bases separated the two germline ends. The CDR3 length is 14 residues. Germline CDR1 and CDR2: SGHDT and YYEEEE. CDR3 loop: CASSLGNRADTQYF. CDR3 nucleotides: TGTGCCAGCAGCCTCGGGAATCGCGCAGATACGCAGTATTTT. Combining the CDR3 with reference TRBV5-6 and TRBJ2-3 gives the whole variable domain DAGVTQSPTHLIKTRGQQVTLRCSPKSGHDTVSWYQQALGQGPQFIFQYYEEEERQRGNFPDRFSGHQFPNYSSELNVNALLLGDSALYLCASSLGNRADTQYFGPGTRLTVL.

The CDR3 region is CAWNPRGYGYTF. DNA of the CDR3: TGTGCCTGGAATCCCAGGGGCTATGGCTACACCTTC. The chain recombines TRBV30 with TRBJ1-2, with TRBD1 as a possible D gene (6 bases). The CDR3 is 12 amino acids. V was cut by 4 bases and J by 4 bases, with 10 bases left in between. Looked up from germline, CDR1 is GTSNPN and CDR2 is SVGIG (reference sequence). Full variable domain (outside the CDR3, taken from reference TRBV30 and TRBJ1-2): SQTIHQWPATLVQPVGSPLSLECTVEGTSNPNLYWYRQAAGRGLQLLFYSVGIGQISSEVPQNLSASRPQDRQFILSSKKLLLSDSGFYLCAWNPRGYGYTFGSGTRLTVV.

This clone has a handful of counts. The junction and the germline gene differ at one end; a read error may be behind it. V usage is TRBV11-2 and J usage is TRBJ2-7; D possibly corresponds to TRBD1 (5 bases). Germline V lookup: CDR1 SGHAT, CDR2 FQNNGV. The CDR3 has 13 residues. CDR3 amino acids: CASSLEVAGEQYF. The CDR3 DNA is TGTGCCAGCAGCCTAGAGGTAGCAGGGGAGCAGTACTTC.

The genes are TRBV28 and TRBJ2-5; D is unresolved. Germline V CDR1 and CDR2: MDHEN, SYDVKM. This CDR3 is built from 12 residues. Trimming cost V 3 bases and J 11 bases, with 13 bases left between them. The CDR3 bases are TGTGCCAGCAGTTTTCAGAGGAATTGGCAGTACTTC. Translated, it gives CASSFQRNWQYF.

This chain connects TRBV4-1 to TRBJ2-7; 7 nucleotides agree with TRBD2. V shed 2 bases, J shed 5 bases, and the junction held 9 bases outside the gene matches. This CDR3 comprises 15 residues. Germline V gene data show CDR1 as MGHRA and CDR2 as YSYEKL. The CDR3 loop is CASSQIGGYRDEQYF. The CDR3 bases are TGCGCCAGCAGCCAAATCGGGGGGTATAGAGACGAGCAGTACTTC.

This clone is a singleton in its sample. V and J are TRBV19 and TRBJ2-3, with 8 bases that match TRBD2. The CDR3 has 14 amino acids. The trim removed 3 bases at V and 15 bases at J, leaving 14 bases unmatched. The germline V gene has CDR1 LNHDA and CDR2 SQIVND (reference sequence). The chain's CDR3 is CASSITLAGTVAYF. Written as DNA, the CDR3 is TGTGCCAGTAGTATTACCCTAGCGGGTACCGTTGCATATTTT.

The rearrangement joins TRBV4-1 to TRBJ1-5; 7 nucleotides align to TRBD1. V shed 2 bases and J 0 bases; nucleotides not matched to a gene: 16. CDR1 and CDR2 from the germline V gene are MGHRA and YSYEKL. The CDR3 has 20 amino acids. CDR3 protein: CASSQKPPGQQPNSNQPQHF. In DNA form, the CDR3 reads TGCGCCAGCAGCCAAAAGCCACCGGGACAGCAGCCAAATAGCAATCAGCCCCAGCATTTT.

This chain connects TRBV28 to TRBJ2-1; 8 positions agree with TRBD2. Per germline, CDR1 MDHEN and CDR2 SYDVKM. This CDR3 is built from 16 residues. Trimming took 4 bases from V and 6 from J; bases not matched to a gene: 11. This CDR3 reads CASSSTPGLALNEQFF. CDR3 nucleotide sequence: TGTGCCAGCAGTTCGACCCCTGGACTAGCCCTCAATGAGCAGTTCTTC.

The sample holds one count of this clone. The rearrangement links TRBV28 to TRBJ1-1; D not resolved. The CDR3 covers 14 residues. CDR1 is MDHEN, CDR2 SYDVKM, per germline. V lost 2 bases, J lost 6 bases, and 13 bases lay in between. This CDR3 is CASSLTIKSAEAFF. For the CDR3, the DNA is TGTGCCAGCAGTTTAACCATAAAGAGCGCTGAAGCTTTCTTT.

This sequence joins TRBV21-1 and TRBJ1-2. TRBV21-1 is a pseudogene segment. The length of the CDR3 is 14 residues. The CDR3 spells CASSKKERSRGYTF. As DNA, the CDR3 is TGTGCCAGCAGCAAAAAAGAGAGGTCCCGGGGCTACACCTTC.

The rearrangement uses TRBV7-2 and TRBJ2-3, with 9 bases identical to TRBD1. V gave up 2 bases and J gave up 4 bases; unmatched junction bases: 13. This CDR3 is built from 18 residues. From germline, CDR1 is SGHTA and CDR2 FQGNSA. CDR3 region: CASSLPPGQGPRADTQYF. The CDR3 bases are TGTGCCAGCAGCTTACCCCCGGGACAGGGACCAAGGGCAGATACGCAGTATTTT.

V and J are TRBV7-6 and TRBJ1-2; 8 nucleotides align to TRBD1. CDR1 is SGHVS, CDR2 FNYEAQ, per germline. The V gene end was trimmed by 5 bases and the J gene end by 8 bases; junction bases not matched to a gene: 7. The CDR3 covers 13 residues. In DNA form, the CDR3 reads TGTGCCAGCAGCCCGGGGGACAGGAAAGGCTACACCTTC. This gives the protein CASSPGDRKGYTF. Together with reference TRBV7-6 and TRBJ1-2, the CDR3 gives the full variable domain: GAGVSQSPRYKVTKRGQDVALRCDPISGHVSLYWYRQALGQGPEFLTYFNYEAQQDKSGLPNDRFSAERPEGSISTLTIQRTEQRDSAMYRCASSPGDRKGYTFGSGTRLTVV.

The rearrangement joins TRBV27 to TRBJ1-4, with 9 bases that match TRBD1. V lost 6 bases and J lost 8; bases outside the gene matches: 7. In germline, CDR1 is MNHEY, CDR2 SMNVEV (reference sequence). This CDR3 region has 14 residues. The CDR3 loop reads CASSRQGEGEKLFF. In nucleotides, the CDR3 is TGTGCCAGCAGCCGACAGGGGGAAGGGGAAAAACTGTTTTTT.

The rearrangement links TRBV11-3 to TRBJ2-6, with D possibly TRBD1 on 6 matching bases. V lost 7 bases and J lost 1, with 17 bases in between. The V gene's germline CDR1 is SGHNT and CDR2 YENEEA. This CDR3 has 17 residues. CDR3 protein: CASNQSHRDSGANVLTF. DNA of the CDR3: TGTGCCAGCAACCAATCCCACAGGGATTCTGGGGCCAACGTCCTGACTTTC.